The text below deals with one T cell receptor beta chain. Its matching antigen is unknown. This sample was included in a study of graft-versus-host responses after intestinal transplantation. The overall study: Anti-thymocyte globulin induction, then tacrolimus and steroids for around three years, went to all recipients.

The assay was immunoSEQ multiplex PCR, and TCRdb's table has in-frame clones only and misses some. The table lists tens of thousands of clones, 85% to 90% of them singletons, with roughly 0.35% in the top ten. This sequence was found in a human donor who received an intestinal transplant. Here the sequenced sample was unstimulated CD4+ T cells sorted from spleen or lymph node cells, taken before intestinal transplant.

The CDR3 is CASSQEGRGVYEQYF. CDR3 sequence (DNA): TGCGCCAGCAGCCAAGAAGGTAGGGGCGTCTACGAGCAGTACTTC. V usage is TRBV4-1 and J usage is TRBJ2-7; TRBD1 is a possible D gene (5 bases). Germline V gene sequence: CDR1 MGHRA, CDR2 YSYEKL. The CDR3 spans 15 residues. Trimming shortened V by 0 bases and J by 3 bases, and 12 bases separated the two germline ends.